This passage covers 26 T cell receptor beta chains from one sample sequenced in a study of T cell responses to AZD1222 COVID-19 vaccine. The table came from immunoSEQ multiplex PCR; TCRdb's copy has only in-frame clones and leaves some out. The data show about 180,000 clones, with around 89% seen just once and approximately 7.2% held by the top ten. The sequenced sample was peripheral blood, obtained on day 0 of AZD1222 vaccination. Receptor source: an adult in good health.

This clone was found once. The chain carries TRBV9 and TRBJ1-3; 9 nucleotides match TRBD1. Looked up from germline, CDR1 is SGDLS and CDR2 is YYNGEE. The CDR3 has 16 amino acids. V was clipped by 0 bases and J by 4 bases; unmatched bases: 5. The CDR3 reads CASSVVTGGSGNTIYF. The CDR3 bases are TGTGCCAGCAGCGTAGTAACAGGGGGCTCGGGAAACACCATATATTTT.

V usage is TRBV6-2 or TRBV6-3 and J usage is TRBJ1-2; D is uncertain. Germline CDR1 reads MNHEY; CDR2 reads SVGEGT. The CDR3 is made up of 12 amino acids. Trimming removed 6 bases at V and 8 bases at J, with 13 bases between. This CDR3 reads CASSPREAGYTF. CDR3 nucleotides: TGTGCCAGCAGCCCTCGAGAGGCCGGCTACACCTTC.

The rearrangement joins TRBV5-6 to TRBJ2-3; D is ambiguous. The J call may be faulty, since TRBJ1-5 better matches the DNA end. CDR1 is SGHDT, CDR2 YYEEEE, per germline. CDR3 size: 12 residues. The CDR3 bases are TGTGCCAGCAGCACCCCCGGCGTTACGCAGCATTTT. As protein: CASSTPGVTQHF.

There are a few counts of this clone. The chain has TRBV25-1 and TRBJ1-6; D remains ambiguous. This CDR3 region has 16 residues. In germline, CDR1 is MGHDK, CDR2 SYGVNS. V was cut by 1 base and J by 5 bases, with 12 bases left in between. CDR3 DNA sequence: TGTGCCAGCAGTGAATTAAAGAAAGGGAATAATTCACCCCTCCACTTT. This translates into CASSELKKGNNSPLHF.

The V call is TRBV30, the J call TRBJ1-2, with 9 bases aligning to TRBD1. Trimming cost V 2 bases and J 5 bases; bases outside gene matches: 12. The CDR3 is 16 amino acids. Germline-derived CDR1 and CDR2 are GTSNPN and SVGIG (reference sequence). In DNA, the CDR3 is TGTGCCTGGAGTTCGAGGGACAGGGTCGTGAAGTATGGCTACACCTTC. This gives the protein CAWSSRDRVVKYGYTF.

This clone was seen more than once but under ten times. The CDR3 DNA is TGTGCCAGCAGCTTAGCAGGGACAGTATCCTCACCCCTCCACTTT. This gives the protein CASSLAGTVSSPLHF. This chain joins TRBV7-2 and TRBJ1-6; 7 nucleotides align to TRBD1. The CDR3 spans 15 residues. The germline CDR1 and CDR2 sequences are SGHTA and FQGNSA. V lost 0 bases and J lost 10; bases outside the gene matches: 6.

This sequence joins TRBV6-5 and TRBJ1-1, with a weak D call TRBD1 (6 bases). The V and J ends lost 3 bases and 0 bases respectively, with 11 bases between them. Germline CDR1 reads MNHEY; CDR2 reads SVGAGI. The CDR3 extends over 15 amino acids. In DNA form, the CDR3 reads TGTGCCAGCAGTTATCGGAGGGACATGAACACTGAAGCTTTCTTT. It specifies CASSYRRDMNTEAFF.

The chain recombines TRBV5-1 with TRBJ1-2; D might be TRBD1 (6 bases). The germline CDR1 and CDR2 sequences are SGHRS and YFSETQ. V was shortened by 2 bases and J by 0 bases, with 11 bases between the two germline ends. This CDR3 is 15 amino acids long. This chain's CDR3 is CASSFTTGANYGYTF. The CDR3 bases are TGCGCCAGCAGCTTTACGACAGGTGCTAACTATGGCTACACCTTC. The whole variable domain, filled in from reference TRBV5-1 and TRBJ1-2, reads KAGVTQTPRYLIKTRGQQVTLSCSPISGHRSVSWYQQTPGQGLQFLFEYFSETQRNKGNFPGRFSGRQFSNSRSEMNVSTLELGDSALYLCASSFTTGANYGYTFGSGTRLTVV.

The CDR3 is CARSFRAMIYVRNYGYTF. The CDR3 DNA follows: TGTGCCCGTAGCTTTCGTGCGATGATATACGTCAGAAACTATGGCTACACCTTC. V usage is TRBV21-1 and J usage is TRBJ1-2. TRBV21-1 is given as a pseudogene. The CDR3 is 18 amino acids.

The chain couples TRBV5-6 to TRBJ2-3; 9 positions agree with TRBD2. Germline V gives CDR1 SGHDT, CDR2 YYEEEE. The trim removed 4 bases at V and 2 bases at J, leaving 5 bases unmatched. This CDR3 is built from 15 residues. This CDR3 is CASSRGLANTDTQYF. As DNA, the CDR3 is TGTGCCAGCAGCCGCGGACTAGCGAACACAGATACGCAGTATTTT. Complete variable domain (other parts from reference TRBV5-6 and TRBJ2-3): DAGVTQSPTHLIKTRGQQVTLRCSPKSGHDTVSWYQQALGQGPQFIFQYYEEEERQRGNFPDRFSGHQFPNYSSELNVNALLLGDSALYLCASSRGLANTDTQYFGPGTRLTVL.

This chain links TRBV5-4 with TRBJ2-7; D remains ambiguous. The CDR3 is 15 amino acids. V was pared by 4 bases and J by 2 bases, with 16 bases between. Germline CDR1 is SGHNT and CDR2 is YYREEE (reference sequence). CDR3 sequence (DNA): TGTGCCAGCAGCCGGATGGGTGGTAGGACCTACGAGCAGTACTTC. This encodes CASSRMGGRTYEQYF.

The chain recombines TRBV21-1 with TRBJ2-7. TRBV21-1 is deemed a pseudogene. This CDR3 region has 19 residues. The CDR3 DNA reads as TGTGCCAGCAGCAAAGGCCCGCAACAGTGGGCGGACCACGCGTCCGAGCAGTACGTC. This encodes CASSKGPQQWADHASEQYV.

This clone appeared a single time. The chain has TRBV19 and TRBJ1-5, with no clear D. V was pared by 3 bases and J by 4 bases, with 7 bases between. This CDR3 comprises 13 residues. Per the germline V gene, CDR1 is LNHDA and CDR2 is SQIVND (reference sequence). CDR3 DNA sequence: TGTGCCAGTAGTATGACGCATAATCAGCCCCAGCATTTT. Protein sequence: CASSMTHNQPQHF. Full variable domain (outside the CDR3, taken from reference TRBV19 and TRBJ1-5): DGGITQSPKYLFRKEGQNVTLSCEQNLNHDAMYWYRQDPGQGLRLIYYSQIVNDFQKGDIAEGYSVSREKKESFPLTVTSAQKNPTAFYLCASSMTHNQPQHFGDGTRLSIL.

This chain connects TRBV2 to TRBJ2-7, with 9 nucleotides matching TRBD1. The length of the CDR3 is 14 residues. J gave up 2 bases and V 10 bases, and 9 bases lay outside the gene matches. Germline CDR1 and CDR2: SNHLY and FYNNEI. In DNA form, the CDR3 reads TGTGCCACCCGACGGGACAGGGCTACCTACGAGCAGTACGTC. The encoded protein is CATRRDRATYEQYV.

This chain connects TRBV7-9 to TRBJ1-5; D unclear. Germline values: CDR1 SEHNR, CDR2 FQNEAQ (reference sequence). The V and J ends lost 1 base and 7 bases respectively, with 11 bases between them. The CDR3 is 14 amino acids. The CDR3 sequence: CASSLGGVRQPQHF. The CDR3 bases are TGTGCCAGCAGCTTAGGCGGGGTTCGGCAGCCCCAGCATTTT.

This clone is a singleton in its sample. J is TRBJ1-5 and V is TRBV18, with D uncertain. V shed 3 bases and J shed 5 bases, with 14 bases lying between them. Germline V gene data show CDR1 as KGHSH and CDR2 as LQKENI. This CDR3 is 15 amino acids long. CDR3 residues: CASSPGQEWYQPQHF. The CDR3, as DNA: TGTGCCAGCTCACCTGGGCAGGAATGGTATCAGCCCCAGCATTTT.

The chain uses TRBV2 and TRBJ1-1; 7 bases are a match to TRBD1. CDR1 and CDR2 from the germline V gene are SNHLY and FYNNEI. The ends lost 7 bases at V and 7 bases at J; junction bases unmatched: 9. CDR3 length: 13 residues. CDR3 amino acids: CASTWDSPLEAFF. CDR3 DNA: TGTGCCAGCACCTGGGACAGCCCACTTGAAGCTTTCTTT.

The V and J genes are TRBV27 and TRBJ2-1; 8 nucleotides align to TRBD1. The V gene's germline CDR1 is MNHEY and CDR2 SMNVEV (reference sequence). The V and J ends lost 6 bases and 6 bases, in that order; junction bases with no gene match: 7. The length of the CDR3 is 14 residues. The CDR3 DNA sequence: TGTGCCAGCAGGAGAGGACAGGGCCGCAATGAGCAGTTCTTC. Translation gives CASRRGQGRNEQFF.

In DNA, the CDR3 is TGTGCCAGCAGCCTATATTCCCACTATGGCTACACCTTC. As protein: CASSLYSHYGYTF. The J gene is TRBJ1-2, the V gene TRBV12-3 or TRBV12-4; no clear D gene. The V end lost 6 bases, the J end lost 3 bases, and 11 bases lay between the germline ends. The CDR3 sequence is 13 residues long.

This sequence joins TRBV5-4 and TRBJ2-3, with no clear D. The V gene's germline CDR1 is SGHNT and CDR2 YYREEE (reference sequence). CDR3 length: 14 residues. V lost 1 base, J lost 7 bases, and 13 bases lay in between. The CDR3 DNA follows: TGTGCCAGCAGCTTGCGGAGTACTCTGAATACGCAGTATTTT. Translating it yields CASSLRSTLNTQYF.

The CDR3 bases are TGTGCCAGCAGTTTAATCGGGGAGCCCCAGCATTTT. Protein: CASSLIGEPQHF. V usage is TRBV27 and J usage is TRBJ1-5; D gene uncertain. The CDR3 is made up of 12 amino acids. Trimming cost V 2 bases and J 8 bases, with 7 bases left between them. The germline gives CDR1 MNHEY, CDR2 SMNVEV (reference sequence).

The chain links TRBV6-5 to TRBJ2-5; D gene unclear. CDR1 and CDR2 from the germline V gene are MNHEY and SVGAGI. V was cut by 0 bases and J by 5 bases, with 13 bases left in between. This CDR3 comprises 15 residues. The CDR3 DNA reads as TGTGCCAGCAGTTACTCAGAGAAGGCCAGGGAGACCCAGTACTTC. Protein product: CASSYSEKARETQYF.

The genes are TRBV27 and TRBJ2-5; maybe TRBD2 (6 bases). The V and J ends lost 2 bases and 2 bases respectively, with 9 bases between them. In germline, CDR1 is MNHEY, CDR2 SMNVEV (reference sequence). The CDR3 extends over 14 amino acids. CDR3 sequence: CASSLRGRQETQYF. CDR3 coding DNA: TGTGCCAGCAGTTTACGGGGGAGACAAGAGACCCAGTACTTC.

The rearrangement links TRBV6-1 to TRBJ1-1, with D perhaps TRBD1 (6 bases). V was cut by 2 bases and J by 4 bases, with 11 bases left in between. This CDR3 contains 14 residues. Per the germline V gene, CDR1 is MNHNS and CDR2 is SASEGT. The CDR3: CASSENLGATEAFF. The CDR3 DNA reads as TGTGCCAGCAGTGAAAATCTGGGGGCCACTGAAGCTTTCTTT.

The chain is built from TRBV7-6 and TRBJ2-3, with D possibly matching TRBD1 (5 bases). The CDR3 covers 16 residues. Trimming left V 2 bases short and J 3 bases short, with 15 bases between. The germline V gene has CDR1 SGHVS and CDR2 FNYEAQ. In nucleotides, the CDR3 is TGTGCCAGCAGCTTATATCCCCTCGACAGAACAGATACGCAGTATTTT. Protein: CASSLYPLDRTDTQYF. Drawing the rest from reference TRBV7-6 and TRBJ2-3, the complete variable domain is GAGVSQSPRYKVTKRGQDVALRCDPISGHVSLYWYRQALGQGPEFLTYFNYEAQQDKSGLPNDRFSAERPEGSISTLTIQRTEQRDSAMYRCASSLYPLDRTDTQYFGPGTRLTVL.

The rearrangement joins TRBV5-1 to TRBJ2-1; D is unresolved. Per germline, CDR1 SGHRS and CDR2 YFSETQ. The CDR3 totals 13 residues. V was cut by 1 base and J by 9 bases, with 11 bases left in between. Here the CDR3 DNA reads TGCGCCAGCAGCTTGTCCGGGTCTGGTGAGCAGTTCTTC. Encoded protein: CASSLSGSGEQFF.